This TCR beta chain is drawn from a study of radiation and T cells in renal cell carcinoma (dated by TCRdb to about 2020). Regarding the research as a whole: The samples were obtained from a clinical trial, where primary renal cell carcinomas were treated with 15 Gy stereotactic body radiation therapy and then removed by nephrectomy 4 weeks afterward. In total, approximately 54 samples, comprising roughly 25 tumors and approximately 27 peripheral blood samples, were subjected to TCR beta sequencing. Across all 53 samples, under 5,000,000 unique CDR3 nucleotide sequences, encoding 2,658,974 unique CDR3 amino acid sequences, were identified.

TCR beta libraries were generated from genomic DNA with the immunoSEQ kit, following the manufacturer's recommendations. Library preparation used a first multiplex PCR with proprietary primers, then a second PCR adding unique barcodes, with bead cleanups after each round. A kit-provided positive control reaction and a negative control reaction were included in every sample batch. The final libraries were assessed on an Agilent 4200 TapeStation D1000 ScreenTape, pooled by volume, and quantified by qPCR. An Illumina NextSeq500 fitted with a MidOutput 150-cycle cartridge performed the sequencing, running 156 Read1 cycles and 15 Index1 cycles with the kit's custom primers. The pooled library was loaded at around 1.1 pM with roughly 20% PhiX control spiked in. The paper's data handling went like this. Vendor-processed data were analyzed in R, with a clonotype defined as all T cells sharing the same CDR3 nucleotide sequence. For clone abundance analyses, frequencies were normalized to the 10,000 most abundant clones in each sample. Public T cell clones, which averaged fewer than five per sample, were removed prior to analysis. Tumor-enriched and baseline blood-enriched clonotypes were defined by at least a 32-fold difference in abundance between compartments. A beta-binomial differential abundance model was used to identify clonotypes that were expanded or contracted between blood time points. Similarity between tumor and blood repertoires was quantified using the Baroni-Urbani and Buser coefficient, and groups were compared with two-tailed Wilcoxon tests in R. The immuneACCESS repertoire file appears here via TCRdb, limited to in-frame rearrangements. These files lack a portion of the clones; in checked studies, under half of the deficit traces to unresolved V genes, and the cause of the others is not known. V, J and clone size reflect that table, while D and trimming were determined from the DNA. Present in this sample are 120,000 to 150,000 clones, about nine tenths of which were seen just once. Of the sample, roughly 4% is held by the ten largest clones.

Results and caveats for the whole study, not just this receptor: Blood repertoire dynamics were not followed beyond 4 weeks after treatment. Effects of radiation dose or scheduling on the TCR repertoire could not be addressed with the single-armed trial design. In blood, the top tumor clonotypes increased between baseline and 2 weeks post-radiation and then shrank by 4 weeks, which suggests that tumor-resident clones expanded only transiently. Because pretreatment tumor biopsies were not available, the baseline intratumoral presence of clonotypes could not be determined.

The germline V gene encodes CDR1 GTSNPN and CDR2 SVGIG (reference sequence). V has 4 bases trimmed and J has 5 bases trimmed; junction bases matching no gene number 18. From its cysteine to its phenylalanine, the CDR3 spans 18 amino acids. Left in the record is the CDR3 DNA by itself, 54 bases read in frame from the first base. Explained via the paper, the time point label denotes: baseline pretreatment blood. The sample's treatment or condition, from its label and the paper: 15 Gy SBRT to primary tumor, nephrectomy 4 weeks later. Serial peripheral blood from radiation-treated patients was sampled at baseline, 2 weeks and 4 weeks after SBRT to track tumor-enriched clonotypes. All patients had renal cell carcinoma with clear cell pathology. The QIAamp DNA Blood Mini Kit (Qiagen) was used to prepare genomic DNA for TCR sequencing. The analyses included only samples that passed all quality control checks.

Remarks on this clone: Its antigen is unknown. No much larger clone exists at a distance of one base, and base qualities are not known.

Here the sequenced sample was blood, taken from a patient whose treatment included radiotherapy and nephrectomy. The V gene is TRBV30 and the J gene is TRBJ2-5; 11 bases in between match TRBD1. The sequence was collected from a woman aged 65 to 85 with renal cell carcinoma. For the CDR3, the sequence is CAWTLDRGRTSVGETQYF. The DNA sequence follows: TGTGCCTGGACGCTGGACAGGGGGCGGACTAGCGTCGGGGAGACCCAGTACTTC.